The TCR beta chain described here comes from a study of blood T cell repertoires in COVID-19. As for the study in general: There were acute and convalescent COVID-19 samples, and they came from the United States, Italy and Spain.

Using immunoSEQ multiplex PCR, the repertoire was profiled, and TCRdb retains in-frame clones only, with some absent. In the table there are hundreds of thousands of clones, roughly 87% of which are singletons. Germline-derived CDR1 and CDR2 are LNHNV and YYDKDF (reference sequence). The V gene lost 4 bases and the J gene lost 7 bases, with 23 bases spanning the gap. CDR3 size: 16 residues. All enrollees were about 18 to 90 years old and from about two dozen US areas. The receptor comes from a woman under 40 who had recovered from COVID-19. Sequencing used PBMCs or T cells enriched from blood (not recorded which). The rearrangement uses TRBV15 and TRBJ2-7; weak D call: TRBD1 (7 bases). For the CDR3, the DNA is TGTGCCACCAGCAAGAGGCCAGGGGGGTTATATGGAGAGCAGTACTTC. It translates to CATSKRPGGLYGEQYF.